This T cell receptor (beta chain) was observed in a study of regulatory T cells in long-lasting Graves disease. Germline values: CDR1 MDHEN, CDR2 SYDVKM. CDR3 length: 14 residues. Deletions cut 6 bases from V and 0 bases from J, with 12 bases between. Both iRepertoire HTBI primers and Arm-PCR of CDR3 regions were used to build the TCR beta libraries. A single record per CDR3 protein comes from TCRdb applying MiXCR to the multiplex PCR reads. The sample contains 350,000 to 450,000 distinct CDR3 sequences, 15% of which appear only once. This clonotype has at least ten counts. Time point in this sample: newly diagnosed GD, antithyroid drugs for less than 3 months. Scientists built the TCR library using RNA that was extracted from PBMCs. This sample also belongs to another study, concerning T cells in Graves' hyperthyroidism and ophthalmopathy.

The source is a woman in her thirties or forties with Graves disease. The material sequenced was peripheral blood mononuclear cells (PBMCs), taken at new diagnosis, from a patient treated with antithyroid drugs. The chain links TRBV28 to TRBJ2-7; D not certain. CDR3 in DNA: TGTGCCAGCAGCCAAGTGGGAAGCTCCTACGAGCAGTACTTC. Its translation: CASSQVGSSYEQYF.